This TCR beta chain was obtained from a study of T cell repertoires in cytomegalovirus infection. On the study more broadly: Recently identified HLA-C-restricted CMV epitopes were among the peptides used. It was the public TCR beta signatures that indicated both CMV infection and matching HLA type.

V was cut by 2 bases and J by 7 bases, with 8 bases left in between. Germline loops: CDR1 DFQATT, CDR2 SNEGSKA (reference sequence). The CDR3 has 11 amino acids. Concerning this clonotype itself: Its antigen remains unknown.

General study points: Individuals carrying CMV plus the relevant HLA were identified by cumulative frequency of public TCR beta families. Within the response measured ex vivo, HLA-C-restricted CMV-specific TCR beta clonotypes were dominant.

TCRdb recomputed calls from the reads with MiXCR, one row per CDR3 protein. Seen here are about 900,000 distinct CDR3 sequences, about a third observed once, and the top ten hold roughly an eighth. The receptor comes from a human donor in good health (CMV status not recorded). Some clones in this sample may be carry-over from other donors' samples. Here the sequenced sample was cultured CD8+ T cells from PBMCs, taken from culture after CMV antigen stimulation. The V and J genes are TRBV20-1 and TRBJ1-2; D call uncertain. The CDR3 nucleotides are TGCAGTGCTAGATTGGAGGGTGGCTACACCTTC. Amino acids: CSARLEGGYTF.